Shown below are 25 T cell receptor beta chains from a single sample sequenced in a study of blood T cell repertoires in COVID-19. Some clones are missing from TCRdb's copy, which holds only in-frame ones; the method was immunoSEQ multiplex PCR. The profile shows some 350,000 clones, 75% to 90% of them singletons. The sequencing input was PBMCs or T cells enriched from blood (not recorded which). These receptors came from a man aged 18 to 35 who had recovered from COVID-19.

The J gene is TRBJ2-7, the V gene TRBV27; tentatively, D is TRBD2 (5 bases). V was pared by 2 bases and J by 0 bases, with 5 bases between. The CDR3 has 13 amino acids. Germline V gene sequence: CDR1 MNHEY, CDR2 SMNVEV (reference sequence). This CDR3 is CASSLGGSYEQYF. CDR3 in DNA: TGTGCCAGCAGTTTAGGAGGCTCCTACGAGCAGTACTTC.

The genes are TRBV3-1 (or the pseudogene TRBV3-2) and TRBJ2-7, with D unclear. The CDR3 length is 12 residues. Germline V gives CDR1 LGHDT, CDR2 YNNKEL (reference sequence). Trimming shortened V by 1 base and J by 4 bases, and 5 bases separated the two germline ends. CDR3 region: CASSQVRYEQYF. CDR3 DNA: TGTGCCAGCAGCCAAGTGCGGTACGAGCAGTACTTC.

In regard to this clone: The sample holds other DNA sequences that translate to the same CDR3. CDR3 DNA: TGCGCCAGCAGCTTTCGGACAGGGAACACCGGGGAGCTGTTTTTT. It yields the protein CASSFRTGNTGELFF. V usage is TRBV5-1 and J usage is TRBJ2-2; 7 nucleotides line up with TRBD1. This CDR3 comprises 15 residues. The V segment lost 2 bases and the J segment 1 base; nucleotides outside the gene matches: 2. Germline V gene data show CDR1 as SGHRS and CDR2 as YFSETQ.

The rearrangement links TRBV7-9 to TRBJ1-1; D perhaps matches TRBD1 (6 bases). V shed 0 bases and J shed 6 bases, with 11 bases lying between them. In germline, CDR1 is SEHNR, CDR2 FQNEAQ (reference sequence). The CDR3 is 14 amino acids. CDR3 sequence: CASSLASGAPEAFF. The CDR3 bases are TGTGCCAGCAGCTTAGCGTCAGGGGCGCCTGAAGCTTTCTTT.

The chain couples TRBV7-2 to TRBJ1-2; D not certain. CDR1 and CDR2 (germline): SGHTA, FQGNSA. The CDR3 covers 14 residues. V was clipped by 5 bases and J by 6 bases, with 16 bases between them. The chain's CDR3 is CASSQVSGGHGYTF. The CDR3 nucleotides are TGTGCCAGCAGCCAGGTTTCAGGTGGCCATGGCTACACCTTC. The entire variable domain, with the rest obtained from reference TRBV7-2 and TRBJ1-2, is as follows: GAGVSQSPSNKVTEKGKDVELRCDPISGHTALYWYRQSLGQGLEFLIYFQGNSAPDKSGLPSDRFSAERTGGSVSTLTIQRTQQEDSAVYLCASSQVSGGHGYTFGSGTRLTVV.

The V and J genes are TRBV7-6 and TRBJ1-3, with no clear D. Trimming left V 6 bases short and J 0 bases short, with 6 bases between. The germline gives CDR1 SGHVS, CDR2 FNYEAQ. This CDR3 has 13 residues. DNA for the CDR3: TGTGCCAGCAGAAGAGACTCTGGAAACACCATATATTTT. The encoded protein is CASRRDSGNTIYF. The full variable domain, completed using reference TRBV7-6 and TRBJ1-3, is GAGVSQSPRYKVTKRGQDVALRCDPISGHVSLYWYRQALGQGPEFLTYFNYEAQQDKSGLPNDRFSAERPEGSISTLTIQRTEQRDSAMYRCASRRDSGNTIYFGEGSWLTVV.

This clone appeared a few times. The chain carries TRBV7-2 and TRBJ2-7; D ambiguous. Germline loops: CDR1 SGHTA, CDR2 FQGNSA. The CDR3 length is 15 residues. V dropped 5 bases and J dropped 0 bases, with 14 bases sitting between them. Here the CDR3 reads CASSPFALSSYEQYF. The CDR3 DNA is TGTGCCAGCAGCCCTTTTGCCCTGAGCTCCTACGAGCAGTACTTC.

CDR3 protein: CASSQVAGYNEQFF. The CDR3 DNA is TGTGCCAGCAGCCAAGTTGCGGGCTACAATGAGCAGTTCTTC. V usage is TRBV3-1 (or the pseudogene TRBV3-2) and J usage is TRBJ2-1; weak D call: TRBD2 (5 bases). The CDR3 contains 14 residues. Trimming left V 1 base short and J 3 bases short, with 7 bases between. Germline V gene lookup returns CDR1 LGHDT and CDR2 YNNKEL (reference sequence).

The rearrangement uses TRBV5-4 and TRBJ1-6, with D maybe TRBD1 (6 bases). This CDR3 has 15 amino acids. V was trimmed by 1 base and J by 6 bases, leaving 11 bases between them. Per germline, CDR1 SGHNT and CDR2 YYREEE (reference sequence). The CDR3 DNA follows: TGTGCCAGCAGCTTGACCGGACAGTCTAATTCACCCCTCCACTTT. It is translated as CASSLTGQSNSPLHF.

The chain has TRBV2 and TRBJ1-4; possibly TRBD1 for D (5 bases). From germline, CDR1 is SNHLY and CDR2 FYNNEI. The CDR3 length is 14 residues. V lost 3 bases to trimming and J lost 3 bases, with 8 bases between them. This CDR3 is CASSDGGANEKLFF. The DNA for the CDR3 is TGTGCCAGCAGTGACGGGGGAGCTAATGAAAAACTGTTTTTT.

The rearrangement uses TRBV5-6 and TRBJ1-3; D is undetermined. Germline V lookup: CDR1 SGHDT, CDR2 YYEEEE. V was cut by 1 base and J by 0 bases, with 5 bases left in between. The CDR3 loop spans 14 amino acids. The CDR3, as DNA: TGTGCCAGCAGCTTGATTCTCTCTGGAAACACCATATATTTT. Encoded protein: CASSLILSGNTIYF.

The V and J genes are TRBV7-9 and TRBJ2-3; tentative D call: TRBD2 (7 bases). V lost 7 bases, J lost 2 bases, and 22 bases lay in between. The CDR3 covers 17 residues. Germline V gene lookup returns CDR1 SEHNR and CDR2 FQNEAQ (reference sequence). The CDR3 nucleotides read TGTGCCAGCACCGGGGAGGGCGGGGGCCACAACACAGATACGCAGTATTTT. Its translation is CASTGEGGGHNTDTQYF.

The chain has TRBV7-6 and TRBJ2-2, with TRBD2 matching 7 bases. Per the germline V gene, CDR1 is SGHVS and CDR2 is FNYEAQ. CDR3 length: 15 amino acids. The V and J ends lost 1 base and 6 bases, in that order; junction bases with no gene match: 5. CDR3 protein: CASSLVLGGAGELFF. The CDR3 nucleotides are TGTGCCAGCAGCTTAGTCCTGGGAGGGGCCGGGGAGCTGTTTTTT.

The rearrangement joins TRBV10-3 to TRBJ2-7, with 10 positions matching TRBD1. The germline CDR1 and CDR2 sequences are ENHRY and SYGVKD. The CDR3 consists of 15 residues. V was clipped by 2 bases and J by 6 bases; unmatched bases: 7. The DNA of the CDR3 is TGTGCCATCAGTGAGGGAGGACAGGGGGGCTCCGAGCAGTACTTC. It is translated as CAISEGGQGGSEQYF.

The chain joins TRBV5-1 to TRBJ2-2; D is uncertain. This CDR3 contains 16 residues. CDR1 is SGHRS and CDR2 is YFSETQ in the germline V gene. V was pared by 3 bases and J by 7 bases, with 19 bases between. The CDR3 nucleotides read TGCGCCAGCAGCTCTAGTTCGGCCCCGAGAGGCGGGGAGCTGTTTTTT. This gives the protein CASSSSSAPRGGELFF.

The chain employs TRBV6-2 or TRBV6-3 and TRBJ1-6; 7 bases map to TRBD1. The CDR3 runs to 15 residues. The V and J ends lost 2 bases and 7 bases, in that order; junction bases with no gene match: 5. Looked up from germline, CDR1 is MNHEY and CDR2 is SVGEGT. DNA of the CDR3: TGTGCCAGCAGTTACCGACAGGGTGGAAATTCACCCCTCCACTTT. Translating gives CASSYRQGGNSPLHF.

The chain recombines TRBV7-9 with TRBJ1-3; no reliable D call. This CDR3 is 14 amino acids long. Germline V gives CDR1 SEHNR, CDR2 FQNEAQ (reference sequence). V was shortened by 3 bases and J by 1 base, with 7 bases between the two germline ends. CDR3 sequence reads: CASSFSSSGNTIYF. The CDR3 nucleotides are TGTGCCAGCAGCTTTAGCAGTTCTGGAAACACCATATATTTT.

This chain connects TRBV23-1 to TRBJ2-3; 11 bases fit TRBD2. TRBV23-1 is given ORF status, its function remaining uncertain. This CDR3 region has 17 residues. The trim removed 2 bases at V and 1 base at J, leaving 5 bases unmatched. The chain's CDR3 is CASSQTPGLAGTDTQYF. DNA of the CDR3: TGCGCCAGCAGTCAAACACCGGGACTAGCGGGCACAGATACGCAGTATTTT.

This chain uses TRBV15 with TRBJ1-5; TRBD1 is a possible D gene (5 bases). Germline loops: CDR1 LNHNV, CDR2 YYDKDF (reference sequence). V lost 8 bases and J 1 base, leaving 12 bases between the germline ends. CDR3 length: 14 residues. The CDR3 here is CATWDSSSNQPQHF. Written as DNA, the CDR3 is TGTGCCACCTGGGACTCCTCGAGCAATCAGCCCCAGCATTTT.

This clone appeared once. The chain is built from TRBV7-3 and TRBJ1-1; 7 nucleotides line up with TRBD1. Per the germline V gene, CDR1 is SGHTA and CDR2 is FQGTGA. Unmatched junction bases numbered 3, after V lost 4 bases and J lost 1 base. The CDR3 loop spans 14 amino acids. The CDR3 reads CASSSAGGNTEAFF. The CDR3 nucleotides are TGTGCCAGCAGCTCGGCAGGGGGGAACACTGAAGCTTTCTTT.

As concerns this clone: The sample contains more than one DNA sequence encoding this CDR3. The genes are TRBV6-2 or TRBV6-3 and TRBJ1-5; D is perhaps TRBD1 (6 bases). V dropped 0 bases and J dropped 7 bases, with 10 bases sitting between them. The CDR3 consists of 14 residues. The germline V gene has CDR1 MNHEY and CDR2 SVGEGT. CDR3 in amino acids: CASSYSGGNQPQHF. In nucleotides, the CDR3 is TGTGCCAGCAGTTACTCAGGGGGTAACCAGCCCCAGCATTTT.

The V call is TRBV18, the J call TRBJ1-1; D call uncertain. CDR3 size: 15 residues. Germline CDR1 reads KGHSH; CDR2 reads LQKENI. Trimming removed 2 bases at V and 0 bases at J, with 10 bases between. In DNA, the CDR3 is TGTGCCAGCTCACCAGTCGAGGGCATGAACACTGAAGCTTTCTTT. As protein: CASSPVEGMNTEAFF. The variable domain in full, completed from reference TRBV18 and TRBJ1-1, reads NAGVMQNPRHLVRRRGQEARLRCSPMKGHSHVYWYRQLPEEGLKFMVYLQKENIIDESGMPKERFSAEFPKEGPSILRIQQVVRGDSAAYFCASSPVEGMNTEAFFGQGTRLTVV.

The CDR3 bases are TGCGCCAGCATAGCGGGTATGTTGTATGAGCAGTTCTTC. Translating gives CASIAGMLYEQFF. V is TRBV10-1 and J is TRBJ2-1, with TRBD2 matching over 7 bases. Germline loops: CDR1 WNHNN, CDR2 SYGVQD (reference sequence). The CDR3 spans 13 residues. Germline trimming cut 7 bases from V and 8 bases from J; bases unmatched to any gene: 8.

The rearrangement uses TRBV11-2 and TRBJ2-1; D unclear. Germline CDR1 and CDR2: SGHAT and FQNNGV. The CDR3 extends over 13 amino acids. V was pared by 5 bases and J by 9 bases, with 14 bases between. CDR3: CASSPSSVGEQFF. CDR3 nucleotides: TGTGCCAGCAGCCCTAGTTCGGTCGGTGAGCAGTTCTTC.

The DNA for the CDR3 is TGTGCCAGTAGTGACCCCAAGACAGGGCGGAACACTGAAGCTTTCTTT. It yields the protein CASSDPKTGRNTEAFF. The genes are TRBV19 and TRBJ1-1; 7 bases align to TRBD1. The junction had 10 bases not matched to a gene; V was cut back by 5 bases and J by 1 base. The CDR3 sequence is 16 residues long. Germline CDR1 LNHDA, CDR2 SQIVND (reference sequence).